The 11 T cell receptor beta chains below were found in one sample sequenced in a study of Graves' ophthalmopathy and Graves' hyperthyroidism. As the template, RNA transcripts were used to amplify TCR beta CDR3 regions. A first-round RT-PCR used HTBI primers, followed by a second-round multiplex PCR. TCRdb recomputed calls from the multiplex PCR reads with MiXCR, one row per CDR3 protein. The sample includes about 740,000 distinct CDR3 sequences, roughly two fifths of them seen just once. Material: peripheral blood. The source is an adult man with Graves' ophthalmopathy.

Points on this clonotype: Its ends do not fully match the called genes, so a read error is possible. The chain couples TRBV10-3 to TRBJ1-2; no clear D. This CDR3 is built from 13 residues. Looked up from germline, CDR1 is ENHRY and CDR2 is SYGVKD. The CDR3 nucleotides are TGTGCCAGCAGTTACCCTCGCGGGGATGGCTACACCTTC. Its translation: CASSYPRGDGYTF.

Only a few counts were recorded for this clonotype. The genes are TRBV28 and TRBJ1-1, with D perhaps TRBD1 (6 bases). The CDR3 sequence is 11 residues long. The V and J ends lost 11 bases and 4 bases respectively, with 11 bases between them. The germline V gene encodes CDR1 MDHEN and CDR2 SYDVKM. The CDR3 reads CACQGSTEAFF. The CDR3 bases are TGTGCCTGTCAGGGGAGCACTGAAGCTTTCTTT.

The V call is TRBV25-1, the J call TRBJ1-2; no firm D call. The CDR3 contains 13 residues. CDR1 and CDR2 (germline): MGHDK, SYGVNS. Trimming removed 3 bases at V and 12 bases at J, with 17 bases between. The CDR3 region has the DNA TGTGCCAGCAGTGATACGGCCTCCTCTGGAAACACCTTC. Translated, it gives CASSDTASSGNTF.

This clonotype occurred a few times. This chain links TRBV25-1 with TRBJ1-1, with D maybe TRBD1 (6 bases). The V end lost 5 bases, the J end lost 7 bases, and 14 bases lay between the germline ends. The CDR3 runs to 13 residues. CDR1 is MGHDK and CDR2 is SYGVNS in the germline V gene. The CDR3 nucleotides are TGTGCCAGCAGTACCACAGGGACGGTTGAAGCTTTCTTT. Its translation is CASSTTGTVEAFF. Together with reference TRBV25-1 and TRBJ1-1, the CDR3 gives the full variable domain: EADIYQTPRYLVIGTGKKITLECSQTMGHDKMYWYQQDPGMELHLIHYSYGVNSTEKGDLSSESTVSRIRTEHFPLTLESARPSHTSQYLCASSTTGTVEAFFGQGTRLTVV.

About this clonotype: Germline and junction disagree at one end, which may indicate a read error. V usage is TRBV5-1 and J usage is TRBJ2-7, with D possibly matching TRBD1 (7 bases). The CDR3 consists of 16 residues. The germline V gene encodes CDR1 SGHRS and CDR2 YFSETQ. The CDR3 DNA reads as TGCGCCAGCGGCTTCCGGTGGCAGGGGGGCTCCTACGAGCAGTACTTC. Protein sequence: CASGFRWQGGSYEQYF.

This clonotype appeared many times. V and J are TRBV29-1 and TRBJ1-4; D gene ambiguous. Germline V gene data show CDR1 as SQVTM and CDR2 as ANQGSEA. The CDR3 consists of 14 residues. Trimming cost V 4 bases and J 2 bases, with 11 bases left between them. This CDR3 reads CSVARAETNEKLFF. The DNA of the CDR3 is TGCAGCGTTGCTAGGGCGGAGACTAATGAAAAACTGTTTTTT.

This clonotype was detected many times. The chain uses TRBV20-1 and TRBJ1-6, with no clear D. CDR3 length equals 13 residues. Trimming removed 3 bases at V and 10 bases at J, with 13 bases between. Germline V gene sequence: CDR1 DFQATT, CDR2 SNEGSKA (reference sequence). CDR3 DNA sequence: TGCAGTGCTAGCGTGGGTTTCAGGTCACCCCTCCACTTT. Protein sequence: CSASVGFRSPLHF.

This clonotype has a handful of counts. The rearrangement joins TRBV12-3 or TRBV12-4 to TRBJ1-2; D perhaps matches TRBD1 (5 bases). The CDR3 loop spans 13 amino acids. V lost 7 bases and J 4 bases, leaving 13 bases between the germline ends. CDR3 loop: CASTRTDIYGYTF. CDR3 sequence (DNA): TGTGCCAGCACCCGGACGGACATCTATGGCTACACCTTC.

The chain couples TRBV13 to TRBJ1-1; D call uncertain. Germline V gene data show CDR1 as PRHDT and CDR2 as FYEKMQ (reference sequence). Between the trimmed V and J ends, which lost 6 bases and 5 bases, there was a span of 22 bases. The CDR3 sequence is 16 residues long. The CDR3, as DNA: TGTGCCAGCAGTGAGGGCCTTGCGGGGTTTTGGACTGAAGCTTTCTTT. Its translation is CASSEGLAGFWTEAFF.

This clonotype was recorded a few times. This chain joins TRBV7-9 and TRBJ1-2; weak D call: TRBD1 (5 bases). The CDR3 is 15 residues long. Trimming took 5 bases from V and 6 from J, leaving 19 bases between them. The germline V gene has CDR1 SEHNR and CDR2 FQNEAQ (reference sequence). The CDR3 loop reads CASSQDRQGGDGYTF. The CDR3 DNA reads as TGTGCCAGCAGCCAAGATCGTCAGGGAGGGGATGGCTACACCTTC. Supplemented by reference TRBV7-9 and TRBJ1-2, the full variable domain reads DTGVSQNPRHKITKRGQNVTFRCDPISEHNRLYWYRQTLGQGPEFLTYFQNEAQLEKSRLLSDRFSAERPKGSFSTLEIQRTEQGDSAMYLCASSQDRQGGDGYTFGSGTRLTVV.

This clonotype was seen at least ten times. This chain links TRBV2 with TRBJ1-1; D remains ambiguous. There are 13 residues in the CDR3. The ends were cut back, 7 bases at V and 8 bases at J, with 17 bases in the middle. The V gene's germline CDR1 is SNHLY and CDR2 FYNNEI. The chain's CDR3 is CASTDVRWAEAFF. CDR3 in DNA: TGTGCCAGCACTGACGTCCGCTGGGCCGAAGCTTTCTTT.